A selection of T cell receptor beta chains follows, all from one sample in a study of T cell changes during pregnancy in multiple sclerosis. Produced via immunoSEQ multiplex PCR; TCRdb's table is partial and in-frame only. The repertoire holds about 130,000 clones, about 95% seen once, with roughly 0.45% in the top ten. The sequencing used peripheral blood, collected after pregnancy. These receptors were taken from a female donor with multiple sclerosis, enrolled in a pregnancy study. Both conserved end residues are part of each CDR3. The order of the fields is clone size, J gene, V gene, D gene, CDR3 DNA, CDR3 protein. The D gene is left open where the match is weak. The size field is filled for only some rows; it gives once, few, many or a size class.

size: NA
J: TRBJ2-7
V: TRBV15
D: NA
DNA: TGTGCCACCAGCAGAGATCTCCAGCGGGCGAACACCTACGAGCAGTACTTC
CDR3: CATSRDLQRANTYEQYF

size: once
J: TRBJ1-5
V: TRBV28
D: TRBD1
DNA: TGTGCCAGCAGTTTGATAGTGACAGGGGGGAATCAGCCCCAGCATTTT
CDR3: CASSLIVTGGNQPQHF

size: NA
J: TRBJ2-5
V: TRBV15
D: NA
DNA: TGTGCCACCAGCAGCATAGACCAGGTCCTCGAGACCCAGTACTTC
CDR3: CATSSIDQVLETQYF

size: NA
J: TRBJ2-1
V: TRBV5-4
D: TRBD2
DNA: TGTGCCAGCAGCTTGGGACTAGCGGTAGTTCCCGTTGACAATGAGCAGTTCTTC
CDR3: CASSLGLAVVPVDNEQFF

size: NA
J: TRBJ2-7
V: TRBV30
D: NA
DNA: TGTGCCTGGGGACGGGGCGGGGTGGGCTACGAGCAGTACTTC
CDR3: CAWGRGGVGYEQYF

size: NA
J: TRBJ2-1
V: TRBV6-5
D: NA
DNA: TGTGCCAGCAGTTACTCCGGACTCCGTGGAGATGAGCAGTTCTTC
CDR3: CASSYSGLRGDEQFF

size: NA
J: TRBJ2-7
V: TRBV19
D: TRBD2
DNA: TGTGCCAGTAGTTTCGGACTAGCTCCCGACGAGCAGTACTTC
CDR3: CASSFGLAPDEQYF

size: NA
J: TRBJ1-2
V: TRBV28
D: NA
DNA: TGTGCCAGCAGCGGTGGGGCAGGGTTCGGCTACACCTTC
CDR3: CASSGGAGFGYTF

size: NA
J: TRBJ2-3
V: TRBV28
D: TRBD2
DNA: TGTGCCAGCAGTCATCCCTCGACTAGCGGGAGAACAGATACGCAGTATTTT
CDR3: CASSHPSTSGRTDTQYF

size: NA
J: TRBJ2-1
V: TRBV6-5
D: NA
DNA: TGTGCCAGCAGAGCGATCTACAATGAGCAGTTCTTC
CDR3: CASRAIYNEQFF

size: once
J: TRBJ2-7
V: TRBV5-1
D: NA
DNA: TGCGCCAGCAGCCTATCAGGGTCCCCCACTTCCTACGAGCAGTACTTC
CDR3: CASSLSGSPTSYEQYF

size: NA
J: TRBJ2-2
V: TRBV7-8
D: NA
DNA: TGTGCCAGCAGCCACGAGGTACAGGTGAACACCGGGGAGCTGTTTTTT
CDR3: CASSHEVQVNTGELFF

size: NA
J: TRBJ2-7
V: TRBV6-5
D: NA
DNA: TGTGCCAGCAGCTCCTCGAGATCCTACGAGCAGTACTTC
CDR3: CASSSSRSYEQYF

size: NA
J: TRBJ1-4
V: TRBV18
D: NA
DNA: TGTGCCAGCTCACCGGACTATGGGGAAAAACTGTTTTTT
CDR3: CASSPDYGEKLFF

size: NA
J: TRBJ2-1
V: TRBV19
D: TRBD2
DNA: TGTGCCAGTAGTATCTTGAGGGAGGCAAGCGGGAGGAATGAGCAGTTCTTC
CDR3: CASSILREASGRNEQFF

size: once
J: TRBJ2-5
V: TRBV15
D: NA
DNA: TGTGCCACCAGCAGAGATCATCCCCAAGAGACCCAGTACTTC
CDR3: CATSRDHPQETQYF

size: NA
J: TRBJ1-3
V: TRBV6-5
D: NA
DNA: TGTGCCAGCAGTCAATTCGGGGGCTCTGGAAACACCATATATTTT
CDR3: CASSQFGGSGNTIYF

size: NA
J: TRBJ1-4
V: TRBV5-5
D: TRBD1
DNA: TGTGCCAGCAGCTTGACAGGGGGCGATGAAAAACTGTTTTTT
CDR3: CASSLTGGDEKLFF

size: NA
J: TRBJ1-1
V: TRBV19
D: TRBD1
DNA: TGTGCCAGTAGCCGGGGGCAGGGGGTTAGAGCTTTCTTT
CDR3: CASSRGQGVRAFF

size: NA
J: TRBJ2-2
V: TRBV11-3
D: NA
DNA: TGTGCCAGCAGCGTGACATCGAACACCGGGGAGCTGTTTTTT
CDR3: CASSVTSNTGELFF

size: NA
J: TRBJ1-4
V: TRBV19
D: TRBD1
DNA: TGTGCCAGTAGGACACCGGGACAGGGGTCTGAAAAACTGTTTTTT
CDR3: CASRTPGQGSEKLFF

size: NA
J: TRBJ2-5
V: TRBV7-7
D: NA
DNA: TGTGCTAGCAGCGCAGGGCTTGAGACCCAGTACTTC
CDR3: CASSAGLETQYF

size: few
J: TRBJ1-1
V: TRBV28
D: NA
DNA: TGTGCCAGCAGTTTGAGAGGGCCAGAAGCTTTCTTT
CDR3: CASSLRGPEAFF

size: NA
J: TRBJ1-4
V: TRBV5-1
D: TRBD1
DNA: TGCGCCAGCAGCCCGAGACAGGGTTTTAATGAAAAACTGTTTTTT
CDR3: CASSPRQGFNEKLFF

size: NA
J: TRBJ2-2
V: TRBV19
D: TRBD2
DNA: TGTGCCAGTAGTACCCCTCGACTAGCGGGAGTCACCGGGGAGCTGTTTTTT
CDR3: CASSTPRLAGVTGELFF

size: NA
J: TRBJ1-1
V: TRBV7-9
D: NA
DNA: TGTGCCAGCAGCTCCCAGGGGATGAGAACTGAAGCTTTCTTT
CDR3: CASSSQGMRTEAFF

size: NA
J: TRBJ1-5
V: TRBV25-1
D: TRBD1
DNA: TGTGCCAGCAGTCCCGGGACAGGAATACATCAGCCCCAGCATTTT
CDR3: CASSPGTGIHQPQHF

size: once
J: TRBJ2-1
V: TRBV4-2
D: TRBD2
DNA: TGTGCCAGCAGCCACGGGGGGGGGAGGGGCTCCTACAATGAGCAGTTCTTC
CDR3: CASSHGGGRGSYNEQFF